The present T cell receptor (beta chain) was sequenced within a study of response to subunit inactivated influenza vaccine. General study findings and limits: The authors proposed limited new T cell recruitment per seasonal influenza vaccination.

This clonotype was counted at least ten times. What it recognizes is unknown. TCRdb used MiXCR to reprocess the RT-PCR reads, holding one entry per CDR3 protein. The sample comprises 300,000 to 350,000 distinct CDR3 sequences, 20% to 25% of which are singletons, and 10% rests with the top ten. Germline V CDR1 and CDR2: SNHLY, FYNNEI. This CDR3 has 14 residues. J lost 4 bases, V lost 3 bases, and 4 bases had no gene match. V is TRBV2 and J is TRBJ1-2, with TRBD1 identical over 8 bases. The source was PBMCs from blood, collected less than 22 months after vaccination. The receptor was derived from a man between 50 and 70 years old who received an inactivated influenza vaccine. This chain's CDR3 is CASSDQGASYGYTF. In DNA, the CDR3 is TGTGCCAGCAGTGACCAGGGGGCGAGCTATGGCTACACCTTC.